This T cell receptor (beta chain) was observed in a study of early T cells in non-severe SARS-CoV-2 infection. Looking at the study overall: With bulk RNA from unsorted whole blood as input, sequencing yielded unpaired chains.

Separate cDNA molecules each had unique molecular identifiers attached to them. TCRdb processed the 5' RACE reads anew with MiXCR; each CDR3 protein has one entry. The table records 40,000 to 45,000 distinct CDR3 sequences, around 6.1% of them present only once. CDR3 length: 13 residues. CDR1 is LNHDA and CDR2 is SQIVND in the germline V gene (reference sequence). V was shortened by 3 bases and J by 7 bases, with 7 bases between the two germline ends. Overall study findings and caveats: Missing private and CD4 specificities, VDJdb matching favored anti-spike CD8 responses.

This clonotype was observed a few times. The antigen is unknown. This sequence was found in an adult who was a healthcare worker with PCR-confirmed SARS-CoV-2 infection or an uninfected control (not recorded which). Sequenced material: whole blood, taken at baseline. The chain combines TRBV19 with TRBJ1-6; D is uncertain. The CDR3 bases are TGTGCCAGTAGTATTGTGGACAATTCACCCCTCCACTTT. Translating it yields CASSIVDNSPLHF.